Listed below are T cell receptor beta chains from one sample, sequenced in a study of T-cell reconstitution after alpha-beta-depleted transplantation in children. MiXCR was run by TCRdb on the PCR reads, yielding one entry per CDR3 protein. Among approximately 650,000 distinct CDR3 sequences listed, about an eighth were seen once. The specimen was PBMCs, collected before TCRalphabeta/CD19-depleted stem cell transplant. Receptor source: a girl aged 2-10 years with congenital amegakaryocytic thrombocytopenia, due to receive a stem cell transplant. Both conserved end residues are part of each CDR3. The order of the fields is J gene, D gene, clone size, V gene, CDR3 DNA, CDR3 protein. A D gene is named only where the DNA matches it firmly. A row's size may be missing; if present it is once, few, many or a size class.

TRBJ2-7 - many TRBV29-1 TGCAGCGTTGAAAGCCCCAACTACGAGCAGTACTTC CSVESPNYEQYF
TRBJ1-2 TRBD1 many TRBV5-1 TGCGCCAGCAGCTTGGCGCCCAGGGGGCTTCATGGCTACACCTTC CASSLAPRGLHGYTF
TRBJ2-5 - - TRBV2 TGTGCCGGAAGGGGGACGGAGACCCAGTACTTC CAGRGTETQYF
TRBJ1-1 - - TRBV7-9 TGTGCCAGCAGCTTCCCCACTATTGAAGCTTTCTTT CASSFPTIEAFF
TRBJ2-2 - many TRBV4-1 TGCGCCAGCAGCCAAGATCGGTCCGTGGGAATTGCGAACACCGGGGAGCTGTTTTTT CASSQDRSVGIANTGELFF
TRBJ2-7 TRBD2 few TRBV5-1 TGCGCCAGCAGCCCCATCCCCCTTAGCGGGAGTCACGAGCAGTACTTC CASSPIPLSGSHEQYF
TRBJ2-7 - - TRBV25-1 TGTGCCAGCAGTGACTACCTGGGGGCGGGAGCATCGGACGAGCAGTACTTC CASSDYLGAGASDEQYF
TRBJ2-2 - many TRBV12-3/TRBV12-4 TGTGCCACCAGGGGGGTCACCGGGGAGCTGTTTTTT CATRGVTGELFF
TRBJ2-5 - - TRBV20-1 TGCAGTGCTAGACTCCTGGAAGAGACCCAGTACTTC CSARLLEETQYF
TRBJ2-7 TRBD1 - TRBV6-5 TGTGCCAGCAGTTGCCCGGGGACAGGGGGCCGAAGCGAGCAGTACTTC CASSCPGTGGRSEQYF
TRBJ2-1 - many TRBV5-1 TGCGCCAGCAGCTTTATGCCTAGCAATAGGCTGGGGAATGAGCAGTTCTTC CASSFMPSNRLGNEQFF
TRBJ2-3 TRBD2 few TRBV9 TGTGCCAGCAGCGTACTAGCGGGAGGGAGCACAGATACGCAGTATTTT CASSVLAGGSTDTQYF
TRBJ2-2 TRBD2 few TRBV6-5 TGTGCCAGCAGTTACGTGCGCGGGAGGGCTGAAACCGGGGAGCTGTTTTTT CASSYVRGRAETGELFF
TRBJ1-5 - once TRBV9 TGTGCCAGCAGCGCAGGACTAGCGGGAGAGGTAGATACGCAGCATTTT CASSAGLAGEVDTQHF
TRBJ2-1 TRBD2 few TRBV5-1 TGCGCCAGCAGCATGACTAGCGGGAGGTACAATGAGCAGTTCTTC CASSMTSGRYNEQFF
TRBJ2-1 - many TRBV28 TGTGCCAGCAGACCTACGACAGGCTTAGGGTACAATGAGCAGTTCTTC CASRPTTGLGYNEQFF
TRBJ1-2 - many TRBV20-1 TGCACCCTTGGAGGGGACGGCTACACCTTC CTLGGDGYTF
TRBJ1-1 - few TRBV5-1 TGCGCCAGAAACCCGATCCCCGGGTACACTGAAGCTTTCTTT CARNPIPGYTEAFF
TRBJ2-5 TRBD2 few TRBV4-1 TGCGCCAGCAGCCGAGGACTAGCGGGAGAGCGAGAGACCCAGTACTTC CASSRGLAGERETQYF
TRBJ2-7 TRBD2 many TRBV9 TGTGCCAGCAGCGTAGTTCCTAGCGGAATTTACGAGCAGTACTTC CASSVVPSGIYEQYF
TRBJ1-4 - many TRBV20-1 TGCAGTGCTAGGGGGTATTCCGCAACTAATGAAAAACTGTTTTTT CSARGYSATNEKLFF
TRBJ1-1 TRBD1 - TRBV20-1 TGCAGTGCTAGAGATTTTTTTCGAGTTCGGACAGGGAACACTGAAGCTTTCTTT CSARDFFRVRTGNTEAFF
TRBJ1-5 - few TRBV28 TGTGCCAGCAGTTTAAGAGGGCGCTTTGGTCAGCCCCAGCATTTT CASSLRGRFGQPQHF
TRBJ2-1 - many TRBV12-3/TRBV12-4 TGTGCCAGCAGTTTTCCTAGGAACAATGAGCAGTTCTTC CASSFPRNNEQFF
TRBJ2-1 TRBD1 - TRBV5-1 TGCGCCAGCAGCTTGCCGGTCGGGACAGAAAGTTACGAGCAGTTCTTC CASSLPVGTESYEQFF
TRBJ1-2 - - TRBV20-1 TGCAGTGCTAGAATCGCGGGGTTTGAAAACTATGGCGACACCTTC CSARIAGFENYGDTF
TRBJ2-1 TRBD2 few TRBV7-9 TGTGCCAGCAGCTTTCCCTCCGGAGCGGGAGCCTACAATGAGCAGTTCTTC CASSFPSGAGAYNEQFF
TRBJ2-1 - many TRBV10-3 TGTGCCATCAGTGGGGGTCAAAATGAGCAGTTCTTC CAISGGQNEQFF
TRBJ2-6 - few TRBV6-5 TGTGCCAGCGGGAGGGCCAACGTCCTGACTTTC CASGRANVLTF
TRBJ2-7 - many TRBV12-3/TRBV12-4 TGTGCCAGCAGCCCAGCCCGAGGACCGTTTTTCGAGCAGTACTTC CASSPARGPFFEQYF
TRBJ1-2 TRBD1 many TRBV5-1 TGCGCCAGCACGAAATACCCGGGACAGATACCTTTATGCGATGGCTACACCTTC CASTKYPGQIPLCDGYTF
TRBJ2-7 - many TRBV12-3/TRBV12-4 TGTGCCAGCAGTTTATTGGTAGCCCAGATGGAGCAGTACTTC CASSLLVAQMEQYF
TRBJ2-7 - few TRBV4-1 TGCGCCAGCAAGGGCTTCCTCGGGGCCTACGAGCAGTACTTC CASKGFLGAYEQYF
TRBJ2-2 - - TRBV5-1 TGCGCCAGCAGCCACGCTCTCGGGGAGATAGGGGAGCTGTTTTTT CASSHALGEIGELFF
TRBJ2-1 TRBD2 - TRBV7-9 TGTGCCAGCAGCTTAGCCCCTAGCGGGAGGGACGATGAGCAGTTCTTC CASSLAPSGRDDEQFF
TRBJ2-1 TRBD2 - TRBV7-8 TGTGCCAGCAGCTTACCGGGAAGACTAGCGGGTAGGGAGCAGTTCTTC CASSLPGRLAGREQFF